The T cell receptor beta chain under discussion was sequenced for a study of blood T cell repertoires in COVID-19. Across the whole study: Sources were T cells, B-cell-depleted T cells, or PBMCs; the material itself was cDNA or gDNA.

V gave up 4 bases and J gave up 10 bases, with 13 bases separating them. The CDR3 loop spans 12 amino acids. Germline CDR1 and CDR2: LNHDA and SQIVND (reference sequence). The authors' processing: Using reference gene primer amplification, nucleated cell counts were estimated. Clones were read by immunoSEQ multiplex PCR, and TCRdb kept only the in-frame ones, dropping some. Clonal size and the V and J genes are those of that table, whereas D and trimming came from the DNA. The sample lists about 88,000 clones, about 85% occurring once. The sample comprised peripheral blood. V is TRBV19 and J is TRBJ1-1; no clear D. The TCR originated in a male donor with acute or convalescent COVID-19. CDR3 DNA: TGTGCCAGTAGTACCTCAGACATACGAGCTTTCTTT. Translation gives CASSTSDIRAFF.